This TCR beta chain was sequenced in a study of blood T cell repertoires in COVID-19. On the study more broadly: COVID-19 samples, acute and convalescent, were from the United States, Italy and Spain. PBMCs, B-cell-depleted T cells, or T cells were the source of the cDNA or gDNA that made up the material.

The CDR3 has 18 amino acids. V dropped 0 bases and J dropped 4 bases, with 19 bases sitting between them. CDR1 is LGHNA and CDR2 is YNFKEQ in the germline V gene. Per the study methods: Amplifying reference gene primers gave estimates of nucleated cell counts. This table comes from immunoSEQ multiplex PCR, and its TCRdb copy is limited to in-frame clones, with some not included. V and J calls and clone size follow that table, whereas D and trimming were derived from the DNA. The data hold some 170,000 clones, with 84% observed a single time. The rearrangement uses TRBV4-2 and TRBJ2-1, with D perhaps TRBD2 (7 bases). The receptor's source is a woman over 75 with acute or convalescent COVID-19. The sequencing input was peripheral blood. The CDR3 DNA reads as TGTGCCAGCAGCCAAGATCCAGGAGGCAGGGGAGGGTACAATGAGCAGTTCTTC. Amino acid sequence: CASSQDPGGRGGYNEQFF.